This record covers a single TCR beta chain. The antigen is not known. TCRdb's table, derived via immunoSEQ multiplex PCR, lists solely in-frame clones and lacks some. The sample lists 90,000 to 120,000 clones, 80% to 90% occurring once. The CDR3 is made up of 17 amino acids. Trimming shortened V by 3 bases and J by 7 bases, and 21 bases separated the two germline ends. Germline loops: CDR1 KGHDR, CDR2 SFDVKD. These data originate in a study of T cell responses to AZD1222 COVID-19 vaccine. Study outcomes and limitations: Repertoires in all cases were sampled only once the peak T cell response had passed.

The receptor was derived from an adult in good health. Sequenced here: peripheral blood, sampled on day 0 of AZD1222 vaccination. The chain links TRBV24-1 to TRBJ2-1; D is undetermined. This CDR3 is CATSDAGGLRLLNEQFF. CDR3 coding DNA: TGTGCCACCAGTGATGCTGGTGGGCTCCGCCTCCTAAATGAGCAGTTCTTC.